This TCR beta chain comes out of a study of naive and memory T cell subsets. This clonotype was picked up many times. The V and J ends lost 4 bases and 0 bases respectively, with 10 bases between them. The CDR3 extends over 15 amino acids. Germline CDR1 SEHNR, CDR2 FQNEAQ (reference sequence). The beta constant-region primer was an equimolar mix of two oligonucleotides covering TRBC1 and TRBC2. TCRdb reprocessed the UMI-ligation and nested PCR reads via MiXCR and lists one record per CDR3 protein. The sample has about 85,000 distinct CDR3 sequences, over 10% seen once; the top ten hold 0.75% to 1%. This chain connects TRBV7-9 to TRBJ1-5, with D unclear. The clonotype was recovered from a human donor in good health. Sequences were obtained from central memory CD4+ T cells from blood. Written as DNA, the CDR3 is TGTGCCAGCAGCTCCCTGGGAGATAGCAATCAGCCCCAGCATTTT. Its protein product is CASSSLGDSNQPQHF.